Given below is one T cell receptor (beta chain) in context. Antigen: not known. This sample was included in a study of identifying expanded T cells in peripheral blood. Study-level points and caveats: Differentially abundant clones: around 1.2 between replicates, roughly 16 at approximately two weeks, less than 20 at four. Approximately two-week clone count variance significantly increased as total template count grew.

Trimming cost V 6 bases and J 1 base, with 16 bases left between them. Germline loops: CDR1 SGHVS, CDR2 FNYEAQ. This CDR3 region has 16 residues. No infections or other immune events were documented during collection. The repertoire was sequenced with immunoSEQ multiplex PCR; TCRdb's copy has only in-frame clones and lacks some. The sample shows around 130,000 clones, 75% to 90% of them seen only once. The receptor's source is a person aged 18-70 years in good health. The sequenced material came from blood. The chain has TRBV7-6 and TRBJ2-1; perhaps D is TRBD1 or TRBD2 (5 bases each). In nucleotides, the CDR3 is TGTGCCAGCAGAGAAAACAGGAGGTTATCCTACAATGAGCAGTTCTTC. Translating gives CASRENRRLSYNEQFF.